Listed below are T cell receptor beta chains from one sample, sequenced in a study of response to subunit inactivated influenza vaccine. TCRdb reprocessed the RT-PCR reads with MiXCR, giving one entry per CDR3 protein. The repertoire includes roughly 650,000 distinct CDR3 sequences, about a sixth of them detected once, and around 10% sits in the top ten. This specimen consisted of PBMCs from blood, obtained approximately 12 days after vaccination. The receptors stem from a man in his fifties or sixties who received an inactivated influenza vaccine. Both conserved end residues are part of each CDR3. D genes are given only for firm matches. Only some rows state a clone size, as once, few, many or a class for expanded clones.

D gene	J gene	V gene	clone size	CDR3 protein	CDR3 DNA
NA	TRBJ2-5	TRBV12-3/TRBV12-4	NA	CASSPGVPQETQYF	TGTGCCAGCAGTCCAGGGGTACCCCAAGAGACCCAGTACTTC
NA	TRBJ2-1	TRBV7-6	few	CASSVSTGLYNEQFF	TGTGCCAGCAGCGTGAGTACGGGACTCTATAATGAGCAGTTCTTC
TRBD1	TRBJ1-2	TRBV5-6	NA	CASSLEGADYGYTF	TGTGCCAGCAGCTTGGAGGGGGCCGACTATGGCTACACCTTC
NA	TRBJ2-7	TRBV27	few	CASSFGGGGEQYF	TGTGCCAGCAGTTTCGGCGGAGGCGGCGAGCAGTACTTC
NA	TRBJ2-1	TRBV3-1	few	CASSQEGGLEQFF	TGTGCCAGCAGCCAAGAGGGGGGATTGGAGCAGTTCTTC
TRBD1	TRBJ2-4	TRBV24-1	NA	CATSDHRDRKNIQYF	TGTGCCACCAGTGATCACCGGGACAGGAAAAACATTCAGTACTTC
TRBD2	TRBJ2-3	TRBV20-1	NA	CSASGTSGIRTDTQYF	TGCAGTGCTTCCGGGACTAGCGGGATCCGCACAGATACGCAGTATTTT
TRBD1	TRBJ2-2	TRBV12-3/TRBV12-4	few	CASSYGTGTGELFF	TGTGCCAGCAGTTACGGGACAGGGACCGGGGAGCTGTTTTTT
TRBD1	TRBJ2-7	TRBV5-1	few	CASHQGASLSYEQYF	TGCGCCAGTCATCAGGGGGCGAGTTTATCCTACGAGCAGTACTTC
NA	TRBJ2-1	TRBV6-5	few	CASSSQPQSSYNEQFF	TGTGCCAGCAGTTCTCAACCCCAAAGCTCCTACAATGAGCAGTTCTTC
TRBD1	TRBJ2-2	TRBV10-3	NA	CAISDRQGNTGELFF	TGTGCCATCAGTGACAGACAGGGGAACACCGGGGAGCTGTTTTTT
NA	TRBJ2-7	TRBV7-2	few	CASSLNSYTYEQYF	TGTGCCAGCAGCTTGAACAGCTATACCTACGAGCAGTACTTC
NA	TRBJ2-1	TRBV4-2	NA	CASSQIKGRGEEQFF	TGTGCCAGCAGCCAAATAAAGGGGAGAGGCGAAGAGCAGTTCTTC
NA	TRBJ2-7	TRBV7-9	NA	CASLQGDLGEQYF	TGTGCCAGCCTGCAGGGTGACCTCGGCGAGCAGTACTTC
NA	TRBJ2-6	TRBV9	few	CASSADPNSDLNVLTF	TGTGCCAGCAGCGCCGACCCCAACAGCGATCTTAACGTCCTGACTTTC
NA	TRBJ2-3	TRBV6-5	few	CASSYSWATSTDTQYF	TGTGCCAGCAGTTACTCGTGGGCGACTAGCACAGATACGCAGTATTTT
NA	TRBJ1-1	TRBV25-1	few	CASGHNRESFF	TGTGCCAGCGGGCATAACCGGGAATCTTTCTTT
NA	TRBJ2-2	TRBV20-1	few	CSARQGASNTGELFF	TGCAGTGCCAGACAAGGGGCCTCGAACACCGGGGAGCTGTTTTTT
TRBD1	TRBJ2-4	TRBV29-1	few	CSVEGGTGRNIQYF	TGCAGCGTTGAAGGGGGGACAGGGCGAAACATTCAGTACTTC
NA	TRBJ2-1	TRBV15	few	CATSYSGGLGNEQFF	TGTGCCACCAGCTACAGTGGGGGGTTGGGAAATGAGCAGTTCTTC
TRBD2	TRBJ2-1	TRBV10-1	NA	CASSESDGGCINEQFF	TGCGCCAGCAGTGAGTCGGACGGGGGGTGTATCAATGAGCAGTTCTTC
NA	TRBJ2-1	TRBV29-1	many	CSVDGGSNNEQFF	TGCAGCGTTGATGGGGGCAGCAACAATGAGCAGTTCTTC
TRBD1	TRBJ2-3	TRBV7-9	NA	CASSAGGPRTDTQYF	TGTGCCAGCAGCGCAGGGGGCCCACGCACAGATACGCAGTATTTT
NA	TRBJ1-2	TRBV7-2	many	CASSLSPQYGYTF	TGTGCCAGCAGCTTATCTCCCCAGTATGGCTACACCTTC
NA	TRBJ2-5	TRBV7-2	NA	CASSLGPPRETQYF	TGTGCCAGCAGCTTAGGGCCACCCCGGGAGACCCAGTACTTC
NA	TRBJ1-4	TRBV5-5	few	CASSLAGTVYEKLFF	TGTGCCAGCAGCTTGGCGGGGACGGTATATGAAAAACTGTTTTTT
NA	TRBJ2-1	TRBV7-2	NA	CASSLVQGSEQFF	TGTGCCAGCAGCTTAGTACAGGGCAGTGAGCAGTTCTTC
NA	TRBJ2-3	TRBV5-1	NA	CASSPRTSGGNTQYF	TGCGCCAGCAGCCCCCGGACGTCAGGAGGGAATACGCAGTATTTT
TRBD2	TRBJ2-5	TRBV5-1	NA	CASSLGRTSGFSEYF	TGCGCCAGCAGCTTGGGCAGGACTAGCGGATTTTCCGAGTACTTC
TRBD2	TRBJ2-3	TRBV12-3/TRBV12-4	many	CASSPPRLAETDTQYF	TGTGCCAGCAGTCCGCCACGACTAGCGGAGACAGATACGCAGTATTTT
TRBD1	TRBJ2-1	TRBV6-5	few	CASSYDRVDQEQFF	TGTGCCAGCAGTTACGACAGGGTGGATCAGGAGCAGTTCTTC
TRBD1	TRBJ2-5	TRBV7-2	NA	CASSLEGTGGETQYF	TGTGCCAGCAGCTTAGAGGGGACAGGGGGAGAGACCCAGTACTTC
NA	TRBJ2-7	TRBV20-1	many	CSASLDEQYF	TGCAGTGCTAGTTTGGACGAGCAGTACTTC
TRBD1	TRBJ2-3	TRBV3-1	NA	CASSRPGQGTDTQYF	TGTGCCAGCAGCCGTCCGGGACAGGGAACAGATACGCAGTATTTT
TRBD1	TRBJ2-1	TRBV7-9	few	CASSFEGATKQFF	TGTGCCAGCAGCTTTGAGGGGGCGACCAAGCAGTTCTTC
NA	TRBJ1-2	TRBV7-9	NA	CASSLSGLNNYGYTF	TGTGCCAGCAGCCTATCGGGACTGAACAACTATGGCTACACCTTC
TRBD2	TRBJ2-1	TRBV5-6	NA	CASTLWAGGPYNEQFF	TGTGCCAGCACCCTCTGGGCGGGAGGACCCTACAATGAGCAGTTCTTC
TRBD1	TRBJ1-1	TRBV4-3	NA	CASSQLTGIEAFF	TGCGCCAGCAGCCAACTGACAGGGATTGAAGCTTTCTTT
TRBD2	TRBJ2-5	TRBV2	few	CAIRLAGGKETQYF	TGTGCCATCAGACTAGCGGGGGGGAAGGAGACCCAGTACTTC
NA	TRBJ1-1	TRBV27	few	CASSIQVVGTEAFF	TGTGCCAGCAGTATCCAGGTGGTCGGAACTGAAGCTTTCTTT
NA	TRBJ2-1	TRBV11-2	NA	CASSLRGDSSYNEQFF	TGTGCCAGCAGCTTACGGGGAGACAGCTCCTACAATGAGCAGTTCTTC
NA	TRBJ2-1	TRBV3-1	NA	CASSHLWDEQFF	TGTGCCAGCAGCCATCTGTGGGATGAGCAGTTCTTC
NA	TRBJ2-7	TRBV27	few	CASKRLVGTSSYEQYF	TGTGCCAGCAAGAGATTGGTGGGGACTTCATCCTACGAGCAGTACTTC
TRBD1	TRBJ1-1	TRBV12-3/TRBV12-4	once	CASRPTGTGGSTEAFF	TGTGCCAGCAGACCTACGGGGACAGGGGGCTCCACTGAAGCTTTCTTT
TRBD2	TRBJ2-3	TRBV20-1	NA	CSAPRAGGPSTDTQYF	TGCAGTGCCCCCCGAGCGGGAGGGCCTAGCACAGATACGCAGTATTTT
TRBD1	TRBJ1-5	TRBV24-1	NA	CATSDWTGNQPQHF	TGTGCCACCAGTGACTGGACAGGGAATCAGCCCCAGCATTTT
NA	TRBJ2-5	TRBV12-3/TRBV12-4	NA	CASSFFQEETQYF	TGTGCCAGCAGTTTTTTTCAGGAAGAGACCCAGTACTTC
NA	TRBJ2-7	TRBV12-3/TRBV12-4	few	CASSLRAGSYEQYF	TGTGCCAGCAGCTTGCGTGCAGGCTCCTACGAGCAGTACTTC
TRBD2	TRBJ2-3	TRBV7-2	few	CASRTSGSRTDTQYF	TGTGCCAGCAGGACTAGCGGGAGCCGGACAGATACGCAGTATTTT